The following is a TCR beta chain sequence with its context. The target of this receptor is not known. Base qualities are not at hand, and no much larger clone is one base apart. The TCR beta CDR3 regions were amplified from RNA transcripts. The TCR CDR3 was subjected to a first round of RT-PCR using the HTBI primer set and the Qiagen OneStep RT-PCR kit. The libraries were constructed in a second round of multiplex PCR and then size-selected and purified. Paired-end sequencing of the libraries was performed with 100 bp reads on an Illumina HiSeq2000. The paper's data handling went like this. SOAPnuke was used to process the raw data, with reads discarded if the reads contained adapters or uncalled bases, had a mean Phred below 15, or lacked an exact constant-primer or identifier match. COPE v1.2.5 was used to merge the high-quality paired reads, and each unique nucleotide sequence was defined as a clonotype. Clonotypes were aligned to IMGT TRBV, TRBD and TRBJ reference segments using MiTCR v1.1. The analysis included only V-J combinations with a frequency above 0.0001, which together covered approximately 99% of the repertoires. The TCS score was defined as the ratio of F50 (clonal expansion) to E x V (chaos), calculated using BLOSUM62-based TCRdist between CDR3 peptides within each V-J. Welch's t-statistics and random forest reduced roughly 540 V-J features to 13, which were used in a naive Bayes classifier (R e1071). TCRdb reanalyzed the raw reads on its own, using fastp at Q25 for trimming and MiXCR for clone calling, and kept in-frame beta chains. Identical CDR3 protein sequences are pooled into one entry, listed with their most common genes and DNA. The V and J calls shown here were made by TCRdb, not taken from the authors' results. The sample contains approximately 360,000 distinct CDR3 sequences, roughly 25% of them found a single time. In total, the top ten clones hold about 70% of the sample.

Trimming removed 6 bases from V and 1 base from J, leaving 19 bases between the germline ends. In the germline V gene, CDR1 corresponds to MNHNS and CDR2 to SASEGT. The CDR3 runs 17 residues from the cysteine to the phenylalanine. Only CDR3 DNA is held: 51 bases, read in frame from base 1. This sample was taken from a study of T cells in Graves' hyperthyroidism and ophthalmopathy (dated by TCRdb to between 2017 and 2020). Regarding the research as a whole: Peripheral blood samples were taken at the time of initial diagnosis, prior to any treatment. The roughly 94 discovery patients were randomly divided into training and test sets at a 7:3 ratio. In addition, the study compared T-cell repertoires in thyroid tissue and in blood from roughly 6 Graves' hyperthyroidism patients. After sampling, hyperthyroidism patients received methimazole starting at 30 mg daily, and ophthalmopathy patients received high-dose intravenous methylprednisolone. Prospective prediction of ophthalmopathy was tested in an independent validation cohort of 18 to 20 hyperthyroidism patients and 17 patients who later progressed to ophthalmopathy. To identify TCR V-J signatures that set the groups apart, the researchers used a discovery cohort of more than 95 patients, made up of 43 with Graves' ophthalmopathy and about 60 with stable Graves' hyperthyroidism. According to the paper, TCR Vbeta CDR3 sequencing was carried out on roughly 130 peripheral blood samples, which came from 40 to 45 ophthalmopathy, around 75 hyperthyroidism and 17 progressor patients.

Graves' hyperthyroidism was defined as stable when no progression to ophthalmopathy occurred over 18 months of follow-up. Hyperthyroidism patients were aged 18 to 65 years and newly diagnosed, with disease duration of less than 2 months. Any patient with an uncontrolled infection, another autoimmune disease, pregnancy or lactation was excluded. Diagnoses were established on the basis of clinical symptoms, serum thyroxine and TRAb, thyroid ultrasound, and orbital computed tomography. PBMCs were separated from roughly 10 ml of fresh peripheral blood using Ficoll-Paque density gradient centrifugation. Total RNA was extracted using Trizol reagent, and RNA quality was assessed on an Agilent 2100 Bioanalyzer. Paper-wide results and their limitations: Most expanded thyroid clonotypes (frequency above 0.001) were also found in blood, which suggests that blood repertoires may mirror thyroid immune responses. During validation, the model predicted progression to ophthalmopathy a median of roughly 7.1 months ahead of onset, with around 70% sensitivity and about 75% specificity. Sample size was not statistically predetermined, and investigators were not blinded to group allocation. A model built on a 13 V-J signature distinguished ophthalmopathy from stable hyperthyroidism, reaching 85% to 90% sensitivity and about 81% specificity in cross-validation and 80%/75% in testing.

This chain joins TRBV6-1 to TRBJ2-4; D gene: possibly TRBD2, on 6 matching bases. The source is a middle-aged man with Graves' hyperthyroidism. The sequencing sample was made of blood. The DNA is TGTGCCAGCAGCCAAGAACTCCCGGGGAGGGCCAAAAACATTCAGTACTTC. Translated, it gives CASSQELPGRAKNIQYF.